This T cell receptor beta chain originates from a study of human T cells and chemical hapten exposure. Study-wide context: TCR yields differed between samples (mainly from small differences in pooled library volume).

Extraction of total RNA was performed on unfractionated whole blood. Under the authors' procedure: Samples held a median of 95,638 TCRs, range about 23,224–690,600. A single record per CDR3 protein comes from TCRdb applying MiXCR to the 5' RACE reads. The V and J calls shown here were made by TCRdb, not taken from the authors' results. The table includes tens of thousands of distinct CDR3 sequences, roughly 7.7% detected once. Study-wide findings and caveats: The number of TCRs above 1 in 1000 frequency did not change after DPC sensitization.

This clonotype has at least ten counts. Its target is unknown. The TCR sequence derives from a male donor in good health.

The CDR3, as DNA: TGCGCCAGCAGCCCCAGTAGTCGAGGGCGGGAGACCCAGTACTTC. Translation: CASSPSSRGRETQYF. This chain uses TRBV5-1 with TRBJ2-5; maybe TRBD2 (5 bases). The CDR3 spans 15 residues. The V end lost 4 bases, the J end lost 5 bases, and 18 bases lay between the germline ends. Germline assignment: CDR1 SGHRS and CDR2 YFSETQ.